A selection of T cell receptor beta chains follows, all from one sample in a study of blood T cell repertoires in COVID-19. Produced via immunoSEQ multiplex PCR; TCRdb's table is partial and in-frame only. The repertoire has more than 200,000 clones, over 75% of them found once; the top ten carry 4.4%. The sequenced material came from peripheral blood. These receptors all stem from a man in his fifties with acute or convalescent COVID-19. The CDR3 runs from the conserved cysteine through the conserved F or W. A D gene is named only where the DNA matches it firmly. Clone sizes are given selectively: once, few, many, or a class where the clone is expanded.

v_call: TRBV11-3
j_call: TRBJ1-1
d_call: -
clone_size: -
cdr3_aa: CASSQGGFTEAFF
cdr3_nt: TGTGCCAGCAGCCAGGGAGGGTTTACTGAAGCTTTCTTT

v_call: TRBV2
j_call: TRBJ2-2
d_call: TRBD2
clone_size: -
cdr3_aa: CASSETSGTNTGELFF
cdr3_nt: TGTGCCAGCAGTGAGACTAGCGGCACGAACACCGGGGAGCTGTTTTTT

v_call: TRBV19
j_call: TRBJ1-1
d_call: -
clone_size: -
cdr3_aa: CASSTLHINNRIDEAFF
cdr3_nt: TGTGCCAGTAGTACCCTCCATATCAATAACAGGATTGATGAAGCTTTCTTT

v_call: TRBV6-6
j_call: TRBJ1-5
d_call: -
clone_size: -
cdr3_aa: CASRNRSNQPQHF
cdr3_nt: TGTGCCAGCAGAAACAGGAGCAATCAGCCCCAGCATTTT

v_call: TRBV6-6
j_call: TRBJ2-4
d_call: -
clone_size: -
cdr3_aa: CASSSDLSGDIQYF
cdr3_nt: TGTGCCAGCAGTTCGGATTTAAGCGGAGACATTCAGTACTTC

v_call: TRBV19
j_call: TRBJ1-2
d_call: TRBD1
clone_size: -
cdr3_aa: CASRAQGDYGYTF
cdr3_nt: TGTGCCAGTAGGGCCCAGGGGGACTATGGCTACACCTTC

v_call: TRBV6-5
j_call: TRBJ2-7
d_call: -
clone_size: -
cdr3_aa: CASSRIQGSYEQYF
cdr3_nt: TGTGCCAGCAGTCGAATCCAGGGGTCCTACGAGCAGTACTTC

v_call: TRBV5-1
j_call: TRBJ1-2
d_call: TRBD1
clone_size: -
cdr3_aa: CASSLRGQGADYGYTF
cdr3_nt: TGCGCCAGCAGCTTGAGAGGACAGGGGGCAGACTATGGCTACACCTTC

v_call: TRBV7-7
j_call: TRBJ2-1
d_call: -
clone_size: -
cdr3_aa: CASSLSVNGWSEQFF
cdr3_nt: TGTGCCAGCAGCCTTTCCGTAAACGGGTGGAGTGAGCAGTTCTTC

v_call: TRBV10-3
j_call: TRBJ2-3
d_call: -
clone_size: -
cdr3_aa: CAISEGQSTDTQYF
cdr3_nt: TGTGCCATCAGTGAGGGGCAGAGCACAGATACGCAGTATTTT

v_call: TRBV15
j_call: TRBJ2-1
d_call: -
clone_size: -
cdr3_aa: CATSILQRVPYNEQFF
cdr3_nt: TGTGCCACCAGCATTCTTCAGCGGGTCCCCTACAATGAGCAGTTCTTC

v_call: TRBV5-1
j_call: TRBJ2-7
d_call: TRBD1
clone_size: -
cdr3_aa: CASSWSGTGPYEQYF
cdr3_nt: TGCGCCAGCAGCTGGTCCGGGACAGGTCCCTACGAGCAGTACTTC

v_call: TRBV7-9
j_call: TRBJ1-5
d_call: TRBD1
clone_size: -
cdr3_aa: CASSSSVHRGNNQPQHF
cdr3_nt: TGTGCCAGCAGCTCCTCGGTACACAGGGGCAATAATCAGCCCCAGCATTTT

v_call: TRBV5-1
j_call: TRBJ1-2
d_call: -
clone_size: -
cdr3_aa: CASSFGPQGRNGYTF
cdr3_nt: TGCGCCAGCAGCTTTGGGCCACAGGGAAGGAATGGCTACACCTTC

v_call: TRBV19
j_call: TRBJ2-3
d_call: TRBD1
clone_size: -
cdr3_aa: CASSSRDRNTDTQYF
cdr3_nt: TGTGCCAGTAGTTCCAGGGACAGAAACACAGATACGCAGTATTTT

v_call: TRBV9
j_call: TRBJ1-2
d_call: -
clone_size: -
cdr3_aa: CASSVAVADSYGYTF
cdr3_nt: TGTGCCAGCAGCGTAGCTGTGGCGGACAGCTATGGCTACACCTTC

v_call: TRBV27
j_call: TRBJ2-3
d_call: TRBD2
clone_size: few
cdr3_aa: CASSWGGSTSTDTQYF
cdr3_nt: TGTGCCAGCAGTTGGGGGGGTTCTACTAGCACAGATACGCAGTATTTT

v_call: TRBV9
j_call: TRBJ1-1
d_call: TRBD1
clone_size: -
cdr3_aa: CASSPLGQGDSEAFF
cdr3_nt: TGTGCCAGCAGCCCTCTGGGACAGGGGGACTCTGAAGCTTTCTTT

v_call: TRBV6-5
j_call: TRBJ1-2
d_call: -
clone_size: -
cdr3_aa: CASTPAGRRNYGYTF
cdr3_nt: TGTGCCAGCACCCCCGCAGGCAGACGCAACTATGGCTACACCTTC

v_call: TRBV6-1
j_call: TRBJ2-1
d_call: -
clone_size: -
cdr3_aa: CASSEAWSDLYNEQFF
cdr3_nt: TGTGCCAGCAGTGAAGCGTGGTCAGATCTTTACAATGAGCAGTTCTTC

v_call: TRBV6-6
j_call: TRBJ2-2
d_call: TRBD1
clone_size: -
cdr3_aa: CASSYGTGRNTGELFF
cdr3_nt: TGTGCCAGCAGTTACGGGACAGGTCGGAACACCGGGGAGCTGTTTTTT

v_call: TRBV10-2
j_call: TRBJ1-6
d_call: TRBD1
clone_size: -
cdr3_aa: CASSPRDRGYNSPLHF
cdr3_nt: TGCGCCAGCAGCCCCAGGGACAGGGGGTATAATTCACCCCTCCACTTT

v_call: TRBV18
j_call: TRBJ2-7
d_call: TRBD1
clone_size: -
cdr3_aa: CASCRQGSFYEQYF
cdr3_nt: TGTGCCAGCTGTCGACAGGGGAGCTTCTACGAGCAGTACTTC

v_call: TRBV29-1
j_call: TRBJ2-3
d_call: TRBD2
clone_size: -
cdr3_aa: CSVEKSGGATDTQYF
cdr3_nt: TGCAGCGTTGAAAAGAGCGGGGGGGCGACAGATACGCAGTATTTT

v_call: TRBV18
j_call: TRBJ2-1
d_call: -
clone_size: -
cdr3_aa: CASSPPGPYNEQFF
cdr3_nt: TGTGCCAGCTCACCACCGGGCCCCTACAATGAGCAGTTCTTC

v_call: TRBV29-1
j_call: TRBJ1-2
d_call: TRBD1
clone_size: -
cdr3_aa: CSVHRGNYGYTF
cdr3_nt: TGCAGCGTGCACAGGGGTAACTATGGCTACACCTTC

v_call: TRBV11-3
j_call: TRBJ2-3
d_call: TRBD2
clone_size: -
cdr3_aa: CASSRGGTSGTDTQYF
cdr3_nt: TGTGCCAGCAGCCGGGGGGGGACGTCCGGGACAGATACGCAGTATTTT

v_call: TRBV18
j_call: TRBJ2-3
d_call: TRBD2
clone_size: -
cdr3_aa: CASSPPSSGSTDTQYF
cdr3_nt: TGTGCCAGCTCACCACCATCTAGCGGGAGCACAGATACGCAGTATTTT

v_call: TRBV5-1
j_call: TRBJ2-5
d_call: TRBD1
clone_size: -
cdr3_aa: CASSPKTGQETQYF
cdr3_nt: TGCGCCAGCAGCCCCAAGACAGGGCAAGAGACCCAGTACTTC

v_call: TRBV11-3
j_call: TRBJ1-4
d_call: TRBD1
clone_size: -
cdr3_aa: CASSPIDRGRDEKLFF
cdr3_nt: TGTGCCAGCAGCCCGATCGACAGGGGGCGGGATGAAAAACTGTTTTTT

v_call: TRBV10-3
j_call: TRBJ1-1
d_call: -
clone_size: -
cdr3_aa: CAISETVNTEAFF
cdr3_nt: TGTGCCATCAGTGAAACAGTGAACACTGAAGCTTTCTTT

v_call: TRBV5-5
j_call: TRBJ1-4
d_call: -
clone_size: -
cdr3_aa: CASSLSGWGEKLFF
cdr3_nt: TGTGCCAGCAGCTTGTCGGGGTGGGGTGAAAAACTGTTTTTT

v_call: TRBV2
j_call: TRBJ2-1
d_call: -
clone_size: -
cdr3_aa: CASSDDTDNEQFF
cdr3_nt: TGTGCCAGCAGTGATGACACTGACAATGAGCAGTTCTTC

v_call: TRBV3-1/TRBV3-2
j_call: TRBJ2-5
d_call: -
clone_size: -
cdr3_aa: CASSQEQGQETQYF
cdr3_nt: TGTGCCAGCAGCCAAGAACAGGGCCAAGAGACCCAGTACTTC

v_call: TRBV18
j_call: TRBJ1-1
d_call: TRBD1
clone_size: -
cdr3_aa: CASSPDRGLRTEAFF
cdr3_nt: TGTGCCAGCTCACCGGACAGGGGGTTAAGGACTGAAGCTTTCTTT

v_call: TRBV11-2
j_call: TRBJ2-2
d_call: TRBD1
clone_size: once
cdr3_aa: CASSINYIGTGRARELFF
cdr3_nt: TGTGCCAGCAGCATTAATTACATCGGGACAGGGAGAGCCCGGGAGCTGTTTTTT

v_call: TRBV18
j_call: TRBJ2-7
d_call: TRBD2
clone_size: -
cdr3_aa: CASSPNVRLAGGSSSYEQYF
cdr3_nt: TGTGCCAGCTCACCAAATGTACGGCTAGCGGGGGGCTCGAGCTCCTACGAGCAGTACTTC

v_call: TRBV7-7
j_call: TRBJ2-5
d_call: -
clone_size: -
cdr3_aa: CASSSERGAKETQYF
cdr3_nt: TGTGCCAGCAGCTCCGAACGGGGGGCCAAAGAGACCCAGTACTTC

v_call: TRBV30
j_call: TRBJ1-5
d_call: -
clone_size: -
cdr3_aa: CAWSPTYNQPQHF
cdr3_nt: TGTGCCTGGAGTCCGACTTACAATCAGCCCCAGCATTTT

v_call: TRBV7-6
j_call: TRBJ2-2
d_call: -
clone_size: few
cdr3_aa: CASSATGEQNTGELFF
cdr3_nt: TGTGCCAGCAGCGCTACGGGAGAACAGAACACCGGGGAGCTGTTTTTT

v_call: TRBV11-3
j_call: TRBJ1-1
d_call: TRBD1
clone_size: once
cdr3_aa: CASSLELAGGNPNTEAFF
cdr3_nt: TGTGCCAGCAGCTTAGAGTTAGCAGGGGGTAACCCGAACACTGAAGCTTTCTTT

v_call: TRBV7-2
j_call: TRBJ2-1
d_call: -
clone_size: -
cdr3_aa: CASSARGLSYNEQFF
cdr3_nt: TGTGCCAGCAGCGCCAGGGGCTTGAGCTACAATGAGCAGTTCTTC

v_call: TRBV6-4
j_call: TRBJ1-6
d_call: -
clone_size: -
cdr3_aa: CASSDSRKGYSPLHF
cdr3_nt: TGTGCCAGCAGTGACTCACGAAAGGGGTATTCACCCCTCCACTTT

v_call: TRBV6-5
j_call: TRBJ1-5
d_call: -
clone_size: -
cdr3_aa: CASRGGGTSQPQHF
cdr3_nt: TGTGCCAGCAGAGGTGGGGGGACCAGTCAGCCCCAGCATTTT

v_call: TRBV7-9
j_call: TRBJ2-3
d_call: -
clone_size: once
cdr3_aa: CASSARVGLDTQYF
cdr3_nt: TGTGCCAGCAGCGCCCGTGTCGGTTTAGATACGCAGTATTTT

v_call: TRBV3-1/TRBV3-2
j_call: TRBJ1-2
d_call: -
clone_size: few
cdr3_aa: CASSQESRTGRHGYTF
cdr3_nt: TGTGCCAGCAGCCAAGAGTCCCGTACAGGGCGGCATGGCTACACCTTC

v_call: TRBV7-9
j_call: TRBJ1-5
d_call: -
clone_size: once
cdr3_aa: CASSRGNQPQHF
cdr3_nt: TGTGCCAGCAGCCGGGGGAATCAGCCCCAGCATTTT

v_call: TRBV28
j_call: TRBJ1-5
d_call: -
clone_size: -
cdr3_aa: CAALGLGQPQHF
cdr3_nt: TGTGCCGCCCTGGGGCTCGGACAGCCCCAGCATTTT

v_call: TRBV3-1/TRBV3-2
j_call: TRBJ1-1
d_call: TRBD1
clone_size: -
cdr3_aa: CASSQEGRGLVNTEAFF
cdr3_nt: TGTGCCAGCAGCCAAGAGGGCAGGGGGCTGGTGAACACTGAAGCTTTCTTT

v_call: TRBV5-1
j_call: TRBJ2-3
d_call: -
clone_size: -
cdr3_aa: CASSLGLTSTDTQYF
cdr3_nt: TGCGCCAGCAGCTTGGGCTTAACTAGCACAGATACGCAGTATTTT

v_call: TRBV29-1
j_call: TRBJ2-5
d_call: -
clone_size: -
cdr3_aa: CSVDSVSQETQYF
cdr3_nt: TGCAGCGTTGACTCCGTTTCCCAAGAGACCCAGTACTTC

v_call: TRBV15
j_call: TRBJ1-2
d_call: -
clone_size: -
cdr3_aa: CATSKQDYGYTF
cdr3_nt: TGTGCCACCAGCAAACAGGACTATGGCTACACCTTC